The 7 T cell receptor beta chains presented below share a single source sample, sequenced in a study of blood T cell repertoires in COVID-19. Produced via immunoSEQ multiplex PCR; TCRdb's table is partial and in-frame only. The sample holds almost 250,000 clones, roughly 91% seen once. Source material: PBMCs or T cells enriched from blood (not recorded which). These receptors were obtained from a woman younger than 45 who had recovered from COVID-19.

The rearrangement uses TRBV5-6 and TRBJ1-5; 9 nucleotides line up with TRBD1. The CDR3 is 15 residues long. With 2 bases clipped from V and 7 bases from J, the junction kept 7 bases outside the gene matches. Germline V gene lookup returns CDR1 SGHDT and CDR2 YYEEEE. The chain's CDR3 is CASSFGQGQGQPQHF. Written as DNA, the CDR3 is TGTGCCAGCAGCTTTGGACAGGGGCAGGGACAGCCCCAGCATTTT.

The V and J genes are TRBV5-1 and TRBJ2-1, with 7 bases that match TRBD1. The CDR3 runs to 14 residues. V trimming: 4 bases; J trimming: 7 bases; junction bases outside the gene matches: 8. Per the germline V gene, CDR1 is SGHRS and CDR2 is YFSETQ. The CDR3 is CASSPTGDWNEQFF. CDR3 DNA: TGCGCCAGCAGCCCAACAGGGGATTGGAATGAGCAGTTCTTC.

This chain joins TRBV15 and TRBJ1-2, with D possibly being TRBD1 (5 bases). This CDR3 spans 14 amino acids. Germline CDR1 reads LNHNV; CDR2 reads YYDKDF (reference sequence). V was pared by 3 bases and J by 4 bases, with 12 bases between. The CDR3 region has the DNA TGTGCCACCAGCAGCAACAGGATCGGCTATGGCTACACCTTC. Its protein is CATSSNRIGYGYTF.

The chain couples TRBV29-1 to TRBJ2-5; weak D call: TRBD2 (6 bases). Trimming removed 0 bases from V and 0 bases from J, with 11 bases in between. Germline CDR1 reads SQVTM; CDR2 reads ANQGSEA. There are 15 residues in the CDR3. This chain's CDR3 is CSVEESPGDQETQYF. CDR3 coding DNA: TGCAGCGTTGAAGAATCCCCGGGAGACCAAGAGACCCAGTACTTC.

The V and J genes are TRBV28 and TRBJ1-2; 7 nucleotides align to TRBD1. Germline V lookup: CDR1 MDHEN, CDR2 SYDVKM. J was trimmed by 4 bases and V by 3 bases; bases with no gene match: 11. The CDR3 covers 16 residues. DNA of the CDR3: TGTGCCAGCAGTTTTTACGGGACAGTGGACTCCTATGGCTACACCTTC. It encodes CASSFYGTVDSYGYTF.

J is TRBJ1-3 and V is TRBV19; D is unresolved. Trimming pared 0 bases from V and 1 base from J, leaving 7 bases between. The CDR3 has 15 residues. The germline V gene has CDR1 LNHDA and CDR2 SQIVND (reference sequence). In nucleotides, the CDR3 is TGTGCCAGTAGTATAGAATCCCATTCTGGAAACACCATATATTTT. This translates into CASSIESHSGNTIYF. The variable domain in full, with the rest retrieved from reference TRBV19 and TRBJ1-3, is DGGITQSPKYLFRKEGQNVTLSCEQNLNHDAMYWYRQDPGQGLRLIYYSQIVNDFQKGDIAEGYSVSREKKESFPLTVTSAQKNPTAFYLCASSIESHSGNTIYFGEGSWLTVV.

The table lists this clone with a few counts. V and J are TRBV7-8 and TRBJ1-2; D uncertain. The CDR3 consists of 17 residues. With 4 bases removed from V and 4 bases from J, the gap between germline ends came to 22 bases. Germline lookup yields CDR1 SGHVS and CDR2 FQNEAQ. CDR3 amino acids: CASSSAFEFVPPYGYTF. The DNA of the CDR3 is TGTGCCAGCAGCTCCGCCTTTGAGTTTGTACCACCCTATGGCTACACCTTC. Together with reference TRBV7-8 and TRBJ1-2, the CDR3 gives the full variable domain: GAGVSQSPRYKVAKRGQDVALRCDPISGHVSLFWYQQALGQGPEFLTYFQNEAQLDKSGLPSDRFFAERPEGSVSTLKIQRTQQEDSAVYLCASSSAFEFVPPYGYTFGSGTRLTVV.